The 32 T cell receptor beta chains listed next were all sequenced from one sample in a study of T cell responses to AZD1222 COVID-19 vaccine. Profiling relied on immunoSEQ multiplex PCR, and the TCRdb table lists in-frame clones only, not all of them. The table has approximately 64,000 clones, just over 90% seen once. The specimen comprised peripheral blood, sampled 28 days after the second dose of the MenACWY control vaccine. These TCRs come from an adult who received the MenACWY meningococcal vaccine as a control.

Here the CDR3 DNA reads TGTGCCAGCAGCCAAGAACCGGGGGACACTGAAGCTTTCTTT. Amino acid sequence: CASSQEPGDTEAFF. The J gene is TRBJ1-1, the V gene TRBV3-1 (or the pseudogene TRBV3-2); maybe TRBD1 (5 bases). Trimming removed 0 bases at V and 3 bases at J, with 8 bases between. This CDR3 is built from 14 residues. The germline gives CDR1 LGHDT, CDR2 YNNKEL (reference sequence).

The chain carries TRBV21-1 and TRBJ1-1. TRBV21-1 is designated a pseudogene. The CDR3 is made up of 12 amino acids. Here the CDR3 DNA reads TGTGCCATTTCCCTTCTGCACACTGAAGCTTTCTTT. Amino acids: CAISLLHTEAFF.

The chain combines TRBV30 with TRBJ1-6; 9 positions match TRBD1. Trimming at V came to 3 bases and at J to 10 bases, leaving 7 bases not matched to a gene. Germline V CDR1 and CDR2: GTSNPN, SVGIG (reference sequence). CDR3 length: 14 residues. DNA for the CDR3: TGTGCCTGGAGGTGGACAGGGGAAGGGTCACCCCTCCACTTT. Amino acid sequence: CAWRWTGEGSPLHF.

This clone was recorded a few times. The chain employs TRBV7-9 and TRBJ2-7, with no clear D. Deletions cut 1 base from V and 2 bases from J, with 9 bases between. Germline-derived CDR1 and CDR2 are SEHNR and FQNEAQ (reference sequence). CDR3 length: 14 amino acids. The CDR3 sequence: CASSLGEFAYEQYF. The CDR3 nucleotides read TGTGCCAGCAGCTTAGGGGAATTTGCCTACGAGCAGTACTTC.

V usage is TRBV5-1 and J usage is TRBJ2-5; 10 bases map to TRBD2. Losses at the gene ends were 0 bases for V and 4 bases for J; bases not matched to a gene: 9. The CDR3 consists of 17 residues. CDR1 and CDR2 (germline): SGHRS, YFSETQ. In nucleotides, the CDR3 is TGCGCCAGCAGCTTGGTGCCTAGCGGGAGTGGGTCAGAGACCCAGTACTTC. This sequence encodes CASSLVPSGSGSETQYF.

This chain uses TRBV7-9 with TRBJ1-1; possible D gene TRBD1, 5 bases. The CDR3 loop spans 14 amino acids. Per germline, CDR1 SEHNR and CDR2 FQNEAQ (reference sequence). Deletions cut 1 base from V and 1 base from J, with 7 bases between. CDR3 amino acids: CASSLEGPNTEAFF. The CDR3 DNA is TGTGCCAGCAGCTTAGAGGGGCCGAACACTGAAGCTTTCTTT.

J is TRBJ2-3 and V is TRBV19; the match to TRBD2 covers 7 bases. J gave up 0 bases and V 3 bases, and 3 bases lay outside the gene matches. The germline V gene has CDR1 LNHDA and CDR2 SQIVND (reference sequence). The CDR3 has 15 residues. CDR3: CASSIMGGSTDTQYF. The CDR3 nucleotides are TGTGCCAGTAGTATTATGGGGGGGAGCACAGATACGCAGTATTTT.

This clone was observed a handful of times. This chain links TRBV19 with TRBJ1-5; 7 positions match TRBD1. V lost 6 bases, J lost 15 bases, and 11 bases stayed unmatched. Germline CDR1 is LNHDA and CDR2 is SQIVND (reference sequence). CDR3 length: 12 amino acids. The CDR3 sequence is CASRKQGTGVHF. The CDR3 nucleotides are TGTGCCAGTAGGAAACAGGGGACCGGCGTGCATTTT.

This rearrangement joins TRBV4-1 to TRBJ2-3; TRBD2 agrees at 7 bases. V lost 1 base and J lost 6; bases outside the gene matches: 16. Germline V gene lookup returns CDR1 MGHRA and CDR2 YSYEKL. CDR3 length equals 18 residues. CDR3 in amino acids: CASSQGYQRGSKADTQYF. As DNA, the CDR3 is TGCGCCAGCAGCCAAGGGTATCAGCGCGGGAGTAAAGCGGATACGCAGTATTTT.

V and J are TRBV2 and TRBJ1-3, with 8 bases lining up with TRBD1. Germline CDR1 is SNHLY and CDR2 is FYNNEI. V was clipped by 4 bases and J by 4 bases; unmatched bases: 9. This CDR3 region has 16 residues. Written as DNA, the CDR3 is TGTGCCAGCAGTGCGGGGCAGGGGGCCGGCGGAAACACCATATATTTT. Its protein product is CASSAGQGAGGNTIYF. Together with reference TRBV2 and TRBJ1-3, the CDR3 gives the full variable domain: EPEVTQTPSHQVTQMGQEVILRCVPISNHLYFYWYRQILGQKVEFLVSFYNNEISEKSEIFDDQFSVERPDGSNFTLKIRSTKLEDSAMYFCASSAGQGAGGNTIYFGEGSWLTVV.

V and J are TRBV29-1 and TRBJ1-1; D not resolved. Deletions cut 4 bases from V and 0 bases from J, with 3 bases between. CDR1 SQVTM and CDR2 ANQGSEA come from the germline V gene. CDR3 length: 11 amino acids. DNA of the CDR3: TGCAGCGTTGGACTGAACACTGAAGCTTTCTTT. It yields the protein CSVGLNTEAFF. Full variable domain (missing parts from reference TRBV29-1 and TRBJ1-1): SAVISQKPSRDICQRGTSLTIQCQVDSQVTMMFWYRQQPGQSLTLIATANQGSEATYESGFVIDKFPISRPNLTFSTLTVSNMSPEDSSIYLCSVGLNTEAFFGQGTRLTVV.

The chain employs TRBV6-5 and TRBJ2-3, with 13 nucleotides matching TRBD2. Looked up from germline, CDR1 is MNHEY and CDR2 is SVGAGI. CDR3 length: 13 residues. The ends lost 6 bases at V and 6 bases at J; junction bases unmatched: 0. CDR3 nucleotides: TGTGCCAGCAGGACTAGCGGGGGGGATACGCAGTATTTT. It translates to CASRTSGGDTQYF.

The chain couples TRBV5-4 to TRBJ2-2; D gene ambiguous. V shed 4 bases and J shed 3 bases, with 16 bases lying between them. This CDR3 is built from 16 residues. Per germline, CDR1 SGHNT and CDR2 YYREEE (reference sequence). In DNA form, the CDR3 reads TGTGCCAGCAGCCGCTTCCCGGAGTGGGACACCGGGGAGCTGTTTTTT. As protein: CASSRFPEWDTGELFF.

V gene TRBV27 combines with J gene TRBJ1-6; TRBD1 matches at 10 bases. Unmatched junction bases numbered 15, after V lost 5 bases and J lost 14 bases. CDR1 MNHEY and CDR2 SMNVEV come from the germline V gene (reference sequence). The CDR3 spans 16 residues. DNA for the CDR3: TGTGCCAGCAGTCCAGTCTCGGGACAGGGGCCGATGGCCCTCCACTTT. It is translated as CASSPVSGQGPMALHF.

The V gene is TRBV24-1, the J gene TRBJ2-2; D possibly uses TRBD1 or TRBD2 (6 bases each). CDR3 size: 11 residues. V was clipped by 12 bases and J by 6 bases, with 10 bases between them. Per germline, CDR1 KGHDR and CDR2 SFDVKD. CDR3 in DNA: TGTGCCGTAAGGGGGGCCGGGGAGCTGTTTTTT. This gives the protein CAVRGAGELFF.

The chain links TRBV28 to TRBJ2-7; 8 nucleotides agree with TRBD1. Unmatched junction bases numbered 11, after V lost 7 bases and J lost 6 bases. CDR3 length: 14 residues. Germline V lookup: CDR1 MDHEN, CDR2 SYDVKM. CDR3: CASILGQGQGEQYF. In DNA, the CDR3 is TGTGCCAGCATCTTAGGACAGGGTCAAGGCGAGCAGTACTTC.

Only one count was recorded for this clone. The chain recombines TRBV7-6 with TRBJ1-3; D call uncertain. This CDR3 has 17 residues. The germline V gene encodes CDR1 SGHVS and CDR2 FNYEAQ. With 1 base removed from V and 0 bases from J, the gap between germline ends came to 13 bases. The CDR3 protein is CASSLVAGRSSGNTIYF. The CDR3 bases are TGTGCCAGCAGCTTAGTGGCAGGACGAAGCTCTGGAAACACCATATATTTT.

The rearrangement links TRBV7-8 to TRBJ2-7; 7 bases map to TRBD2. Germline CDR1 SGHVS, CDR2 FQNEAQ. V lost 5 bases, J lost 3 bases, and 13 bases stayed unmatched. This CDR3 region has 16 residues. The CDR3: CASSPRGGVAGYEQYF. In DNA form, the CDR3 reads TGTGCCAGCAGCCCCCGGGGAGGGGTAGCAGGCTACGAGCAGTACTTC.

The chain combines TRBV7-9 with TRBJ2-7; TRBD2 is a possible D gene (6 bases). V shed 1 base and J shed 0 bases, with 10 bases lying between them. The CDR3 is 15 residues long. Germline V gene lookup returns CDR1 SEHNR and CDR2 FQNEAQ (reference sequence). CDR3 sequence (DNA): TGTGCCAGCAGCTTAGGGGCGGGGAACTCCTACGAGCAGTACTTC. Translation: CASSLGAGNSYEQYF.

The chain combines TRBV6-5 with TRBJ1-6; D is unresolved. The CDR3 runs 14 residues. CDR1 and CDR2 from the germline V gene are MNHEY and SVGAGI. Trimming took 4 bases from V and 7 from J, leaving 11 bases between them. CDR3 sequence (DNA): TGTGCCAGCAGTTTAGAGGCACCCAATTCACCCCTCCACTTT. Translation: CASSLEAPNSPLHF.

Comment on this clone: Other DNA sequences within the sample encode an identical CDR3. The chain joins TRBV19 to TRBJ2-2; D ambiguous. V lost 4 bases to trimming and J lost 1 base, with 4 bases between them. Germline V lookup: CDR1 LNHDA, CDR2 SQIVND (reference sequence). This CDR3 is 13 amino acids long. CDR3 DNA: TGTGCCAGTAGTAACAGGAACACCGGGGAGCTGTTTTTT. Its protein is CASSNRNTGELFF.

Notes on this clone: This specimen includes other DNA sequences encoding the same CDR3. J is TRBJ2-5 and V is TRBV7-2; 8 nucleotides line up with TRBD2. The germline CDR1 and CDR2 sequences are SGHTA and FQGNSA. CDR3 length: 15 amino acids. Trimming at V came to 7 bases and at J to 5 bases, leaving 12 bases not matched to a gene. The CDR3 DNA is TGTGCCAGCAACCCCGGGGGGGGGACCGAGGAGACCCAGTACTTC. As protein: CASNPGGGTEETQYF.

V and J are TRBV7-6 and TRBJ1-1; perhaps TRBD1 as D (6 bases). Trimming took 6 bases from V and 0 from J, leaving 8 bases between them. Germline-derived CDR1 and CDR2 are SGHVS and FNYEAQ. The CDR3 sequence is 13 residues long. In nucleotides, the CDR3 is TGTGCCAGCAGGGAGGGGGTGAACACTGAAGCTTTCTTT. Its translation is CASREGVNTEAFF.

The chain joins TRBV7-2 to TRBJ2-3; no definite D call. The CDR3 consists of 11 residues. V was pared by 2 bases and J by 7 bases, with 4 bases between. Germline V gene lookup returns CDR1 SGHTA and CDR2 FQGNSA. The DNA of the CDR3 is TGTGCCAGCAGCTTATCAAATACGCAGTATTTT. It specifies CASSLSNTQYF.

This rearrangement joins TRBV28 to TRBJ1-5; the D is unclear. The V gene's germline CDR1 is MDHEN and CDR2 SYDVKM. The CDR3 extends over 19 amino acids. V gave up 6 bases and J gave up 6 bases, with 30 bases separating them. CDR3 DNA: TGTGCCAGCAGACGCATCGGGGTATTTCGTCCGTCGCAGGTTCAGCCCCAGCATTTT. Translation gives CASRRIGVFRPSQVQPQHF.

The chain joins TRBV10-2 to TRBJ2-7; TRBD1 aligns across 9 bases. V trimming: 3 bases; J trimming: 2 bases; junction bases outside the gene matches: 5. CDR1 and CDR2 from the germline V gene are WSHSY and SAAADI. The CDR3 consists of 15 residues. CDR3 loop: CASSEGTGPPYEQYF. In nucleotides, the CDR3 is TGCGCCAGCAGTGAAGGGACAGGGCCCCCCTACGAGCAGTACTTC.

The sample holds a few counts of this clone. The junction departs from germline at one end; a sequencing error may be responsible. V and J are TRBV5-6 and TRBJ1-2; D call uncertain. The length of the CDR3 is 13 residues. In germline, CDR1 is SGHDT, CDR2 YYEEEE. CDR3 in amino acids: CASNLGGFYGYTF. The CDR3 bases are TGTGCCAGCAACTTGGGAGGTTTTTATGGCTACACCTTC.

The DNA for the CDR3 is TGCGCCAGCAGCCAGGTTGCCGGGACTAGCAGTTACGAGCAGTACTTC. Residues: CASSQVAGTSSYEQYF. The chain has TRBV4-1 and TRBJ2-7, with 9 positions matching TRBD2. V dropped 3 bases and J dropped 4; count of bases not matched to a gene: 10. The CDR3 loop spans 16 amino acids. Germline V lookup: CDR1 MGHRA, CDR2 YSYEKL.

The chain links TRBV19 to TRBJ2-1; D not certain. There are 12 residues in the CDR3. CDR1 and CDR2 from the germline V gene are LNHDA and SQIVND (reference sequence). V was trimmed by 2 bases and J by 9 bases, leaving 8 bases between them. The CDR3 DNA follows: TGTGCCAGTAGTATAAACGGAGCTGAGCAGTTCTTC. The encoded protein is CASSINGAEQFF.

The V and J genes are TRBV29-1 and TRBJ2-1, with a weak D call TRBD1 (5 bases). Germline values: CDR1 SQVTM, CDR2 ANQGSEA. V lost 3 bases to trimming and J lost 6 bases, with 9 bases between them. CDR3 size: 12 residues. The CDR3, as DNA: TGCAGCGTTGAGGTAGGGGTCAATGAGCAGTTCTTC. It codes for CSVEVGVNEQFF.

This chain joins TRBV3-1 (or the pseudogene TRBV3-2) and TRBJ1-1, with 7 bases identical to TRBD1. CDR3 size: 14 residues. CDR1 and CDR2 from the germline V gene are LGHDT and YNNKEL (reference sequence). Unmatched junction bases numbered 14, after V lost 4 bases and J lost 12 bases. Here the CDR3 DNA reads TGTGCCAGCAGCCTCGGACAGGACGGCTTGAGACCTTTCTTT. The encoded protein is CASSLGQDGLRPFF.

The J gene is TRBJ1-6, the V gene TRBV28, with 11 bases that match TRBD1. This CDR3 is 14 amino acids long. Trimming took 3 bases from V and 8 from J; bases not matched to a gene: 0. Germline loops: CDR1 MDHEN, CDR2 SYDVKM. The CDR3 sequence is CASSLGQGDSPLHF. CDR3 DNA sequence: TGTGCCAGCAGTTTGGGACAGGGGGATTCACCCCTCCACTTT.